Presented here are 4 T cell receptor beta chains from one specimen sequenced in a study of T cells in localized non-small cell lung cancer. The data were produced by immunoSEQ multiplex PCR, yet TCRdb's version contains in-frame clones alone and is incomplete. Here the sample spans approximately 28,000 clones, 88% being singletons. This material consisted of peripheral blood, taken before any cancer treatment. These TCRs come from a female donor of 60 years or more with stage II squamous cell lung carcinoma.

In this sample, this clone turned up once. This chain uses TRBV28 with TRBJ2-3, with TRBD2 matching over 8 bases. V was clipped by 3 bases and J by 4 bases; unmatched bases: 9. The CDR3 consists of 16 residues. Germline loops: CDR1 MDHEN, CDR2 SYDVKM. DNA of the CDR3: TGTGCCAGCAGTTTTTTAGGCGGGAGGCGAGCAGATACGCAGTATTTT. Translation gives CASSFLGGRRADTQYF.

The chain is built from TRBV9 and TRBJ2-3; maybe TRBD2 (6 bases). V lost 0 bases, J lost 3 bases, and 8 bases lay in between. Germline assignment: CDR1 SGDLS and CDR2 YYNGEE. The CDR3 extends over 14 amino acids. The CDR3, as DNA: TGTGCCAGCAGCGTAGCGGGGGAGACAGATACGCAGTATTTT. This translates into CASSVAGETDTQYF.

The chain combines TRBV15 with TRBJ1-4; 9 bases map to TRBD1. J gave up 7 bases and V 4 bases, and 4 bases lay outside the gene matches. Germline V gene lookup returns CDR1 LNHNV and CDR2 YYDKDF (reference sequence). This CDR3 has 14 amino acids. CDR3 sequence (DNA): TGTGCCACCAGCAAAGGGACAGGGAGTGAAAAACTGTTTTTT. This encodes CATSKGTGSEKLFF.

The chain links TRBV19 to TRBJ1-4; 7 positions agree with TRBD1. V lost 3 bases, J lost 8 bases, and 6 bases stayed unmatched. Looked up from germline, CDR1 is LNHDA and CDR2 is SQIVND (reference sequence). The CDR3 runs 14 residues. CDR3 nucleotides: TGTGCCAGTAGTATCAGGGGGGATCAAGAAAAACTGTTTTTT. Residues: CASSIRGDQEKLFF.